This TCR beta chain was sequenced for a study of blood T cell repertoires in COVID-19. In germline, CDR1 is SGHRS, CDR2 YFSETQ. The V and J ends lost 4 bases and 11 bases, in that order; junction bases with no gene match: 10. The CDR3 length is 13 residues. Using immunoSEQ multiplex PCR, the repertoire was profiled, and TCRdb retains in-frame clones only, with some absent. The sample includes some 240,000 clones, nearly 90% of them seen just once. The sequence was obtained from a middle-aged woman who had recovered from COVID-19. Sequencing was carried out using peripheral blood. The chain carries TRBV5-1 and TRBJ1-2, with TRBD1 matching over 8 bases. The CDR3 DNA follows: TGCGCCAGCAGCGCCACAGGGGGACGCGGGTACACCTTC. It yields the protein CASSATGGRGYTF.